The 24 T cell receptor beta chains reported below all come from one sample, sequenced in a study of cytomegalovirus exposure and HLA in healthy donors. 13 Jbeta primers and 60 Vbeta primers were used for the PCR. This table comes from immunoSEQ multiplex PCR, and its TCRdb copy is limited to in-frame clones, with some not included. The sample has around 200,000 clones; 65% to 90% are singletons. Source material: PBMCs. The origin of the receptors is a woman in her 30s in good health and CMV-seronegative.

This sequence joins TRBV4-1 and TRBJ2-3; D perhaps matches TRBD2 (5 bases). With 4 bases removed from V and 5 bases from J, the gap between germline ends came to 16 bases. The CDR3 is 15 residues long. Germline V gene lookup returns CDR1 MGHRA and CDR2 YSYEKL. CDR3 sequence reads: CASSLLPGRGDTQYF. DNA of the CDR3: TGCGCCAGCAGCCTCCTCCCGGGTCGGGGAGATACGCAGTATTTT.

The J gene is TRBJ2-3, the V gene TRBV28; D gene ambiguous. CDR3 length equals 15 residues. The germline CDR1 and CDR2 sequences are MDHEN and SYDVKM. Trimming removed 5 bases from V and 2 bases from J, with 14 bases in between. The CDR3 DNA reads TGTGCCAGCAGTCGGCAACGGAGTCTCACAGATACGCAGTATTTT. Its protein is CASSRQRSLTDTQYF.

V and J are TRBV2 and TRBJ2-5, with 11 bases lining up with TRBD1. CDR3 length: 14 residues. V was clipped by 6 bases and J by 9 bases; unmatched bases: 9. CDR1 is SNHLY and CDR2 is FYNNEI in the germline V gene. The CDR3 loop is CASSEPGQGGSQYF. The CDR3 coding sequence is TGTGCCAGCAGCGAGCCGGGACAGGGGGGGTCCCAGTACTTC. The whole variable domain, remainder taken from reference TRBV2 and TRBJ2-5, is EPEVTQTPSHQVTQMGQEVILRCVPISNHLYFYWYRQILGQKVEFLVSFYNNEISEKSEIFDDQFSVERPDGSNFTLKIRSTKLEDSAMYFCASSEPGQGGSQYFGPGTRLLVL.

This clone was counted a single time. The genes are TRBV6-5 and TRBJ1-5; the match to TRBD1 covers 8 bases. CDR1 is MNHEY, CDR2 SVGAGI, per germline. The CDR3 has 15 residues. J lost 6 bases, V lost 4 bases, and 8 bases had no gene match. CDR3 amino acids: CASSSTTGGGQPQHF. The CDR3 DNA reads TGTGCCAGCAGTTCCACCACAGGGGGTGGTCAGCCCCAGCATTTT.

V is TRBV11-1 and J is TRBJ2-2; D not certain. This CDR3 spans 14 amino acids. The germline CDR1 and CDR2 sequences are SGHAT and FQDESV (reference sequence). Trimming cost V 5 bases and J 1 base, with 8 bases left between them. CDR3 nucleotide sequence: TGTGCCAGCAGCATCACTGGGAACACCGGGGAGCTGTTTTTT. Amino acids: CASSITGNTGELFF.

This chain links TRBV19 with TRBJ2-7; maybe TRBD1 (7 bases). Germline CDR1 is LNHDA and CDR2 is SQIVND (reference sequence). Trimming pared 8 bases from V and 2 bases from J, leaving 16 bases between. The CDR3 sequence is 14 residues long. Here the CDR3 reads CASSTRGEPYEQYF. The CDR3 DNA is TGTGCCAGTTCCACCAGGGGGGAACCCTACGAGCAGTACTTC.

CDR3 amino acids: CASSPHGGAMVEAFF. The CDR3 DNA sequence: TGTGCCAGCAGTCCCCACGGAGGGGCAATGGTTGAAGCTTTCTTT. The chain recombines TRBV28 with TRBJ1-1; a weak D match, TRBD1 (5 bases). Per the germline V gene, CDR1 is MDHEN and CDR2 is SYDVKM. The CDR3 is 15 residues long. V lost 5 bases to trimming and J lost 7 bases, with 20 bases between them.

The chain has TRBV19 and TRBJ2-2; 10 nucleotides agree with TRBD2. The V and J ends lost 9 bases and 5 bases, in that order; junction bases with no gene match: 6. The V gene's germline CDR1 is LNHDA and CDR2 SQIVND (reference sequence). The CDR3 contains 14 residues. CDR3 coding DNA: TGTGCCAGCCTAGCGGGAGTCGGGACCGGGGAGCTGTTTTTT. As protein: CASLAGVGTGELFF.

The chain combines TRBV7-8 with TRBJ2-5, with 12 bases fitting TRBD2. Germline V CDR1 and CDR2: SGHVS, FQNEAQ. The CDR3 has 15 amino acids. V trimming: 3 bases; J trimming: 7 bases; junction bases outside the gene matches: 6. The CDR3: CASSLTSGSIGTQYF. The CDR3 DNA follows: TGTGCCAGCAGCTTGACTAGCGGGAGTATCGGGACCCAGTACTTC.

Note on this clone: The junction shows a germline mismatch at one end, possibly a read error. Other DNA sequences in the sample encode the same CDR3. V usage is TRBV7-9 and J usage is TRBJ1-1, with TRBD1 as a possible D gene (6 bases). This CDR3 contains 13 residues. The germline CDR1 and CDR2 sequences are SEHNR and FQNEAQ (reference sequence). The CDR3 loop is CASSPQGETEAFF. CDR3 bases: TGCGCCAGCAGTCCACAGGGTGAGACTGAAGCTTTCTTT.

This chain connects TRBV2 to TRBJ2-1, with 12 positions matching TRBD2. This CDR3 contains 16 residues. After removal of 4 bases from V and 6 bases from J, the junction contained 7 bases not matched to a gene. Germline V lookup: CDR1 SNHLY, CDR2 FYNNEI. In DNA form, the CDR3 reads TGTGCCAGCAGTGCCTTGACTAGCGGGAGCTCCAATGAGCAGTTCTTC. It codes for CASSALTSGSSNEQFF.

The chain joins TRBV29-1 to TRBJ2-7, with TRBD2 identical over 7 bases. CDR1 and CDR2 (germline): SQVTM, ANQGSEA. The CDR3 is made up of 14 amino acids. With 4 bases clipped from V and 4 bases from J, the junction kept 10 bases outside the gene matches. The CDR3 loop is CSVGVGEGLYEQYF. Here the CDR3 DNA reads TGCAGCGTTGGAGTTGGGGAGGGGCTTTACGAGCAGTACTTC.

In its sample, this clone was seen once. The rearrangement joins TRBV7-9 to TRBJ2-7; 7 nucleotides align to TRBD1. Germline lookup yields CDR1 SEHNR and CDR2 FQNEAQ (reference sequence). J lost 4 bases, V lost 4 bases, and 7 bases had no gene match. This CDR3 contains 14 residues. Here the CDR3 DNA reads TGTGCCAGCAGCTACGACAGGGCAAATTACGAGCAGTACTTC. As protein: CASSYDRANYEQYF.

The chain uses TRBV6-1 and TRBJ2-1; 7 nucleotides line up with TRBD2. The V segment lost 4 bases and the J segment 2 bases; nucleotides outside the gene matches: 2. This CDR3 region has 14 residues. In germline, CDR1 is MNHNS, CDR2 SASEGT. The DNA for the CDR3 is TGTGCCAGCAGTGGGACTAGAACCTACAATGAGCAGTTCTTC. Protein product: CASSGTRTYNEQFF.

The DNA of the CDR3 is TGCGCCAGCAGCTTGGCCCCAGGGGTCAATCAGCCCCAGCATTTT. It encodes CASSLAPGVNQPQHF. V gene TRBV5-1 combines with J gene TRBJ1-5; D may be TRBD1 (6 bases). The CDR3 is 15 residues long. Trimming removed 0 bases at V and 3 bases at J, with 10 bases between. Per germline, CDR1 SGHRS and CDR2 YFSETQ.

The gene calls are TRBV30 and TRBJ2-3; a possible D gene is TRBD2 (7 bases). Trimming removed 4 bases at V and 9 bases at J, with 20 bases between. The CDR3 has 14 residues. CDR1 and CDR2 (germline): GTSNPN, SVGIG (reference sequence). CDR3 coding DNA: TGTGCCTGGATAGGGTGGGGGGGGGCCCCGACGCAGTATTTT. Residues: CAWIGWGGAPTQYF.

The chain is built from TRBV2 and TRBJ2-1; D uncertain. The germline gives CDR1 SNHLY, CDR2 FYNNEI. This CDR3 is 14 amino acids long. V lost 0 bases and J 6 bases, leaving 9 bases between the germline ends. The CDR3 spells CASSEAMRGNEQFF. The CDR3 DNA reads TGTGCCAGCAGTGAAGCTATGAGAGGCAATGAGCAGTTCTTC.

The chain uses TRBV5-1 and TRBJ1-1; TRBD1 agrees at 8 bases. V trimming: 4 bases; J trimming: 0 bases; junction bases outside the gene matches: 8. The CDR3 is 16 residues long. Germline CDR1 is SGHRS and CDR2 is YFSETQ. CDR3 nucleotide sequence: TGCGCCAGCAGCCCTCGACAGGGGAGTTTGAACACTGAAGCTTTCTTT. It encodes CASSPRQGSLNTEAFF.

This clone was detected only once. The V and J genes are TRBV5-1 and TRBJ2-3; 9 bases match TRBD1. The V and J ends lost 0 bases and 5 bases, in that order; junction bases with no gene match: 4. Germline-derived CDR1 and CDR2 are SGHRS and YFSETQ. The CDR3 has 15 amino acids. This CDR3 reads CASSLGGQGGDTQYF. CDR3 coding DNA: TGCGCCAGCAGCTTGGGGGGACAGGGAGGAGATACGCAGTATTTT. Combining the CDR3 with reference TRBV5-1 and TRBJ2-3 gives the whole variable domain KAGVTQTPRYLIKTRGQQVTLSCSPISGHRSVSWYQQTPGQGLQFLFEYFSETQRNKGNFPGRFSGRQFSNSRSEMNVSTLELGDSALYLCASSLGGQGGDTQYFGPGTRLTVL.

The chain joins TRBV4-2 to TRBJ2-3; D may be TRBD2 (5 bases). Looked up from germline, CDR1 is LGHNA and CDR2 is YNFKEQ. The CDR3 has 13 residues. Trimming removed 3 bases from V and 5 bases from J, with 9 bases in between. The CDR3 is CASSHPAGDTQYF. The CDR3 nucleotides read TGTGCCAGCAGCCATCCTGCGGGAGATACGCAGTATTTT.

J is TRBJ2-3 and V is TRBV5-1, with 7 bases lining up with TRBD2. The length of the CDR3 is 16 residues. The V segment lost 0 bases and the J segment 2 bases; nucleotides outside the gene matches: 6. CDR1 and CDR2 from the germline V gene are SGHRS and YFSETQ. This CDR3 reads CASSLGASGSTDTQYF. The DNA for the CDR3 is TGCGCCAGCAGCTTGGGGGCTAGCGGATCCACAGATACGCAGTATTTT.

The chain recombines TRBV7-4 with TRBJ2-1, with D perhaps matching TRBD2 (6 bases). V gave up 1 base and J gave up 3 bases, with 31 bases separating them. The CDR3 is 22 residues long. Germline CDR1 is SGHVT and CDR2 is SQSDAQ. In nucleotides, the CDR3 is TGTGCCAGCAGCTTAGTCGGGATGAACGGGAGAAAGCCAAAGAGGCTCTACAATGAGCAGTTCTTC. Translated, it gives CASSLVGMNGRKPKRLYNEQFF.

The rearrangement uses TRBV28 and TRBJ2-2, with D perhaps matching TRBD2 (5 bases). Trimming removed 3 bases from V and 8 bases from J, with 19 bases in between. CDR3 length: 16 amino acids. Per the germline V gene, CDR1 is MDHEN and CDR2 is SYDVKM. CDR3 nucleotides: TGTGCCAGCAGTTTTGTGTCTCAGCCCTGGAGGGGGGAGCTGTTTTTT. Residues: CASSFVSQPWRGELFF.

This chain connects TRBV6-1 to TRBJ2-3; maybe TRBD2 (5 bases). With 1 base removed from V and 1 base from J, the gap between germline ends came to 12 bases. The CDR3 loop spans 16 amino acids. Germline CDR1 reads MNHNS; CDR2 reads SASEGT. The CDR3 DNA reads as TGTGCCAGCAGTGAAGGCCCGGCGGAGGGCACAGATACGCAGTATTTT. Its translation is CASSEGPAEGTDTQYF.